A single T cell receptor (beta chain) is shown here with its context. Its antigen is unidentified. The data derive from a study of T cells expressing NK-cell markers. Study results and caveats: More than 5 donors carried dominant NKG2C+ clonotypes that made up roughly 1.0-7.0% of their CD8+ T cells.

With UMIs, 5'RACE template switching was used to make TCR beta cDNA. Using the 5' RACE reads, TCRdb records one entry per CDR3 protein without DNA. The listing contains 500,000 to 700,000 distinct CDR3 sequences. Germline V gene lookup returns CDR1 SGHAT and CDR2 FQNNGV. This CDR3 is 17 amino acids long. J is TRBJ1-2 and V is TRBV11-2; the D gene TCRdb calls, TRBD1, cannot be checked with no DNA. Material: blood T cells: a sorted CD56 or NKG2C T cell subset, CD4+ or CD8+ T cells, or bulk PBMC T cells (not recorded which). This sequence was found in a man between 18 and 29 years old in good health. The CDR3: CASRDIRSPSQNYGYTF. The full variable domain, rest sourced from reference TRBV11-2 and TRBJ1-2, is EAGVAQSPRYKIIEKRQSVAFWCNPISGHATLYWYQQILGQGPKLLIQFQNNGVVDDSQLPKDRFSAERLKGVDSTLKIQPAKLEDSAVYLCASRDIRSPSQNYGYTFGSGTRLTVV.